This TCR beta chain was obtained from a study of control samples from healthy donors and cancer patients. The repertoire was sequenced with immunoSEQ multiplex PCR; TCRdb's copy has only in-frame clones and lacks some. This table has about 140,000 clones, around 88% appearing once. Germline loops: CDR1 SGHRS, CDR2 YFSETQ. Trimming shortened V by 3 bases and J by 0 bases, and 11 bases separated the two germline ends. The CDR3 runs to 15 residues. Sequencing was carried out using blood. This clonotype was obtained from a man younger than 35 in good health. The rearrangement links TRBV5-1 to TRBJ2-3, with D possibly being TRBD1 (6 bases). The CDR3 DNA reads TGCGCCAGCAGCTCATGGACAGATAGCACAGATACGCAGTATTTT. Translation gives CASSSWTDSTDTQYF.